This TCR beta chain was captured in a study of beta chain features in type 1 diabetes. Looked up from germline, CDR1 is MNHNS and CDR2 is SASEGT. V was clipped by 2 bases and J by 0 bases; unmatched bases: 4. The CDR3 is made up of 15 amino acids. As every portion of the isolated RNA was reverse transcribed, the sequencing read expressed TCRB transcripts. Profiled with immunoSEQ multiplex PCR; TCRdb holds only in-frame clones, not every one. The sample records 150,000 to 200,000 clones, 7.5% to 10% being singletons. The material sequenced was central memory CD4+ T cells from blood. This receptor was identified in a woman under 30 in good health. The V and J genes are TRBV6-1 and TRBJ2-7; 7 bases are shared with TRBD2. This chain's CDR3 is CASSEMLADSYEQYF. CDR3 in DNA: TGTGCCAGCAGTGAAATGCTAGCGGACTCCTACGAGCAGTACTTC.